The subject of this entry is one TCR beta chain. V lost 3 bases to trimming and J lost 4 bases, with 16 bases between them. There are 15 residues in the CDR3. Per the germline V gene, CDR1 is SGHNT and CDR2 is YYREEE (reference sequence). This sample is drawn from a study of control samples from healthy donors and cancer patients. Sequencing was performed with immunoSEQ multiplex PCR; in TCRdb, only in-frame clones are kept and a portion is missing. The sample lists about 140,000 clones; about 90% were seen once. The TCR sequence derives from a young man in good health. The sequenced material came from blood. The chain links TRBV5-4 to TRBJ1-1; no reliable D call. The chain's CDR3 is CASSSSGWGSTEAFF. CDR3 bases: TGTGCCAGCAGCTCGTCCGGGTGGGGTTCCACTGAAGCTTTCTTT.